This T cell receptor beta chain is from a study of cytomegalovirus exposure and HLA in healthy donors. Study-level points and caveats: Previously analyzed data showed that most TCR beta V segments were productive at a frequency of about 87% or about 30%.

Healthy bone marrow donors made up the donor group. Note on this clone: Its matching antigen is unknown.

Losses at the gene ends were 4 bases for V and 4 bases for J; bases not matched to a gene: 8. Looked up from germline, CDR1 is SGHAT and CDR2 is FQNNGV. This CDR3 has 15 amino acids. Researchers ran the PCR with 60 Vbeta and 13 Jbeta primers. Method: immunoSEQ multiplex PCR; TCRdb's copy keeps in-frame clones and lacks some. The sample includes about 140,000 clones, 60% to 85% of them seen just once. This TCR derives from a man in his forties or fifties in good health and CMV-seronegative. The specimen was PBMCs. This sequence joins TRBV11-2 and TRBJ2-7; TRBD1 agrees at 9 bases. In DNA, the CDR3 is TGTGCCAGCAGCTGGAATCGGGACAGGGAATACGAGCAGTACTTC. Translated: CASSWNRDREYEQYF.